This T cell receptor (beta chain) was sequenced during a study of T cells after yellow fever vaccination. Each CDR3 protein is one row after TCRdb ran MiXCR on the 5' RACE reads. Of hundreds of thousands of distinct CDR3 sequences listed, roughly 13% are singletons. From germline, CDR1 is SEHNR and CDR2 FQNEAQ (reference sequence). The V end was cut by 5 bases, the J end by 4 bases, with 22 bases between. The CDR3 has 17 residues. The chain combines TRBV7-9 with TRBJ2-3; D gene ambiguous. This receptor was taken from a young man who received the YFV17D yellow fever vaccine. Sequencing was performed on PBMCs, taken on the day of the yellow fever booster vaccination. The CDR3 DNA is TGTGCCAGCAGCCCCGGCCGTGGGCCAGTCCGCGCAGATACGCAGTATTTT. It yields the protein CASSPGRGPVRADTQYF.